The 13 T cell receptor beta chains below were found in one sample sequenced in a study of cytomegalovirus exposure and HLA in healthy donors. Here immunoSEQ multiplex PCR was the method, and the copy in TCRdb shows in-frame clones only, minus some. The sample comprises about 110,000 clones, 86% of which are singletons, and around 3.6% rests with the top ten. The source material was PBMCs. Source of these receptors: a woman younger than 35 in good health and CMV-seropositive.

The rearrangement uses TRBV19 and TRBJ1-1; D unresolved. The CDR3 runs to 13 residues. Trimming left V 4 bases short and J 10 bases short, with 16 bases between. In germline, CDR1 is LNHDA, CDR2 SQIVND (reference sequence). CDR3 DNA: TGTGCCAGTAGTACGAGCCTCGCCGAGGGAGCTTTCTTT. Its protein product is CASSTSLAEGAFF.

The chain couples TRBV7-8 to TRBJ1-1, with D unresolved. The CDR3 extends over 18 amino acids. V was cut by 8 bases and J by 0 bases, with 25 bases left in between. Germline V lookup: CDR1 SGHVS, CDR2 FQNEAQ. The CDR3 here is CASYPKWFPNLMNTEAFF. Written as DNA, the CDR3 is TGTGCCAGCTACCCGAAGTGGTTCCCGAACTTAATGAACACTGAAGCTTTCTTT.

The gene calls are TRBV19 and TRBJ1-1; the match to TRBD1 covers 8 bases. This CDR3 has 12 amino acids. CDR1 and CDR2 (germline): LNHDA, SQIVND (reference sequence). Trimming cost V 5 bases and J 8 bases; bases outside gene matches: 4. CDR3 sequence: CASSFRTGEAFF. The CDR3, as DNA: TGTGCCAGTAGTTTCCGGACAGGGGAAGCTTTCTTT.

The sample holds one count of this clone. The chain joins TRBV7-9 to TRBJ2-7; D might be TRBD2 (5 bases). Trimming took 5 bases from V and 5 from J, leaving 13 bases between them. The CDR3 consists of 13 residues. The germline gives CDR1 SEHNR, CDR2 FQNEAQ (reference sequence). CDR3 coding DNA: TGTGCCAGCAGCCCTCCGGGGATCGACGAGCAGTACTTC. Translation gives CASSPPGIDEQYF.

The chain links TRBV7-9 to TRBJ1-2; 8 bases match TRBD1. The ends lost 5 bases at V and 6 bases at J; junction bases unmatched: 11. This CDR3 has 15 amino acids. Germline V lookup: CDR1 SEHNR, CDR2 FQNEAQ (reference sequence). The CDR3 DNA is TGTGCCAGCAGCCAAAGCCAGGGGGCAATCCATGGCTACACCTTC. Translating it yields CASSQSQGAIHGYTF.

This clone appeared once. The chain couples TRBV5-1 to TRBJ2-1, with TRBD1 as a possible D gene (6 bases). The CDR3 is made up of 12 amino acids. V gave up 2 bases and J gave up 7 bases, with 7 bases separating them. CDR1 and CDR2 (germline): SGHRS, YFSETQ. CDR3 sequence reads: CASSFTGNEQFF. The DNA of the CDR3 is TGCGCCAGCAGCTTTACAGGGAATGAGCAGTTCTTC.

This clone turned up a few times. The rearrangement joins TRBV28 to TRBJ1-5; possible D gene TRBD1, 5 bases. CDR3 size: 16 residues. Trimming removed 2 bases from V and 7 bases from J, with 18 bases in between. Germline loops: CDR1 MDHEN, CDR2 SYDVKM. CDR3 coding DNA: TGTGCCAGCAGTTTACCCCGGATCCTCAGGGAACAGCCCCAGCATTTT. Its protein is CASSLPRILREQPQHF.

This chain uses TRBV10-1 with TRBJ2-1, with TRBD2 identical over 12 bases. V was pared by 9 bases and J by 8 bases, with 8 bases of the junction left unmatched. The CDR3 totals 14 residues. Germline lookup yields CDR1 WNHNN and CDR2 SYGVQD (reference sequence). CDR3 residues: CASLAGGRGDEQFF. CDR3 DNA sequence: TGCGCCAGTCTAGCGGGAGGGCGGGGGGATGAGCAGTTCTTC.

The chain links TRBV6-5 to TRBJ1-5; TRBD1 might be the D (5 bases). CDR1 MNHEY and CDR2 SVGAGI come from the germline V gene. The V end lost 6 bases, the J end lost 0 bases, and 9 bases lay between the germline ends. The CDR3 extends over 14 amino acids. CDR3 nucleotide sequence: TGTGCCAGCAGCTTGACAGTTAGCAATCAGCCCCAGCATTTT. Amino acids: CASSLTVSNQPQHF.

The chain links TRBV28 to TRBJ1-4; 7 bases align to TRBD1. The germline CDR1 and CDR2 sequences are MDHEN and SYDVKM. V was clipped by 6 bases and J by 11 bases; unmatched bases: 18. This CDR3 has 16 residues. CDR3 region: CASSHPDRAPPGKLFF. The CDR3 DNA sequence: TGTGCCAGCAGCCACCCCGACAGGGCCCCCCCCGGGAAACTGTTTTTT.

CDR3 amino acids: CASSTGTGWNQPQHF. The CDR3 nucleotides read TGTGCCAGTAGCACCGGGACAGGGTGGAATCAGCCCCAGCATTTT. V and J are TRBV19 and TRBJ1-5; 9 bases map to TRBD1. The length of the CDR3 is 15 residues. V shed 6 bases and J 4 bases; nucleotides not matched to a gene: 7. CDR1 LNHDA and CDR2 SQIVND come from the germline V gene (reference sequence).

Here the CDR3 DNA reads TGTGCCAGCAGCTCCAGCGACAGGGGGCAAGCTTTCTTT. It codes for CASSSSDRGQAFF. This sequence joins TRBV7-3 and TRBJ1-1; 10 nucleotides line up with TRBD1. Germline V gene sequence: CDR1 SGHTA, CDR2 FQGTGA. Trimming took 4 bases from V and 9 from J; bases not matched to a gene: 5. This CDR3 is built from 13 residues.

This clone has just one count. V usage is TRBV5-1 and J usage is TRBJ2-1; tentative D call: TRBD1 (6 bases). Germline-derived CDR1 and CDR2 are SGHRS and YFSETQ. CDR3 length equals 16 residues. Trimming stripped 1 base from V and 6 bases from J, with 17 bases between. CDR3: CASSLIGGARGNEQFF. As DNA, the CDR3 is TGCGCCAGCAGCTTGATTGGGGGCGCACGGGGCAATGAGCAGTTCTTC.